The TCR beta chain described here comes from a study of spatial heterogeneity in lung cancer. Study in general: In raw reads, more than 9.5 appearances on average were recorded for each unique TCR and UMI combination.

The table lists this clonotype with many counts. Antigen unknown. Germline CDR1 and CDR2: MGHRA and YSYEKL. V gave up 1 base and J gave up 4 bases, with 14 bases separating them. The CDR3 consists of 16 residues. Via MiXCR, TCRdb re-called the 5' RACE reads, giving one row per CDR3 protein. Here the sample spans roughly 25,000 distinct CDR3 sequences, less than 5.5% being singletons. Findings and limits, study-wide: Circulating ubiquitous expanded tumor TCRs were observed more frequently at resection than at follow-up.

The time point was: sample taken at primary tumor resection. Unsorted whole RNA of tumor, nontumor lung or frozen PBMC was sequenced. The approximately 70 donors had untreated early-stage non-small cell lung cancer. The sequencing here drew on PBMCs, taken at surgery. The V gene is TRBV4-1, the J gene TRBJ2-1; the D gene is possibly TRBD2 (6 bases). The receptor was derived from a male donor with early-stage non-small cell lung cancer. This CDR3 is CASSQAPGRAYNEQFF. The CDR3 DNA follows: TGCGCCAGCAGCCAAGCACCCGGGAGAGCGTACAATGAGCAGTTCTTC.